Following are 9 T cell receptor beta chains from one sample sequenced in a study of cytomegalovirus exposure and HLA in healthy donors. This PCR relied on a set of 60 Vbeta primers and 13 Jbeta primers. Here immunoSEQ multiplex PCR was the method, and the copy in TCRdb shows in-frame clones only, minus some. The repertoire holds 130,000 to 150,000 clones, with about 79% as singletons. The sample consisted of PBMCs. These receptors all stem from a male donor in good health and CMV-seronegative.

The CDR3 DNA reads as TGCGCCAGCAGCTTCGGACAGGGGGATTCAAATGAGCAGTTCTTC. Translation: CASSFGQGDSNEQFF. This chain joins TRBV5-1 and TRBJ2-1; 10 nucleotides match TRBD1. The V gene end was trimmed by 2 bases and the J gene end by 7 bases; junction bases not matched to a gene: 6. This CDR3 contains 15 residues. CDR1 is SGHRS and CDR2 is YFSETQ in the germline V gene.

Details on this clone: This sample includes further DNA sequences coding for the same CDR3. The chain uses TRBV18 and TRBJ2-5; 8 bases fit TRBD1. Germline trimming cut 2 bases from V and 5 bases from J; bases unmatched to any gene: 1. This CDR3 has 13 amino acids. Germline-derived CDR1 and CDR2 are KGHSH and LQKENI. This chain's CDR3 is CASSPGQGETQYF. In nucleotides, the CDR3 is TGTGCCAGCTCACCAGGACAGGGTGAGACCCAGTACTTC.

The CDR3 reads CASSPDPRGRTYGYTF. CDR3 sequence (DNA): TGTGCCAGCTCACCCGACCCTCGGGGTCGGACTTATGGCTACACCTTC. The chain joins TRBV18 to TRBJ1-2; D gene uncertain. The ends were cut back, 3 bases at V and 5 bases at J, with 19 bases in the middle. The CDR3 has 16 residues. CDR1 is KGHSH and CDR2 is LQKENI in the germline V gene.

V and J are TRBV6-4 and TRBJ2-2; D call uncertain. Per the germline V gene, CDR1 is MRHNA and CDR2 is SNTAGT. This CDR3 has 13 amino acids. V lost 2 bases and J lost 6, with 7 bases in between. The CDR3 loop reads CASSDGRSGELFF. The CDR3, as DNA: TGTGCCAGCAGTGACGGTCGGTCCGGGGAGCTGTTTTTT.

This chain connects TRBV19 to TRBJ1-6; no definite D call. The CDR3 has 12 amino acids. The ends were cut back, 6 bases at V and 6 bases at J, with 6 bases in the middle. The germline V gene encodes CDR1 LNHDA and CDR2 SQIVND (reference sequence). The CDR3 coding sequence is TGTGCCAGTAGGGGCCTTAATTCACCCCTCCACTTT. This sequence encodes CASRGLNSPLHF.

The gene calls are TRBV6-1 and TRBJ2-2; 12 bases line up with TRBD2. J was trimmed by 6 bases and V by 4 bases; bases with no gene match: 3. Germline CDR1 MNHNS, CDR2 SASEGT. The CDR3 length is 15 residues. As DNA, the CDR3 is TGTGCCAGCAGTGTCCTAGCGGGGGGGCCCGGGGAGCTGTTTTTT. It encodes CASSVLAGGPGELFF.

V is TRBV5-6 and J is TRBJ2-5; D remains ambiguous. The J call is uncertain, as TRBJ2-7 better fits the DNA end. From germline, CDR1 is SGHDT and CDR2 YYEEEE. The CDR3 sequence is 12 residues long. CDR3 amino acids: CASSLDYYEQYF. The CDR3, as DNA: TGTGCCAGCAGCCTAGATTACTACGAGCAGTACTTC.

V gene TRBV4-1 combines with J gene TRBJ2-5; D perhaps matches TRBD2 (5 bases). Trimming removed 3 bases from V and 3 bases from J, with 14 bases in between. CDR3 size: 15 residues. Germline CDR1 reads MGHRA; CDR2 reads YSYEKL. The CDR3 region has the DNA TGCGCCAGCAGCCAGGGTTGGGGAGAAAAAGAGACCCAGTACTTC. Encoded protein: CASSQGWGEKETQYF.

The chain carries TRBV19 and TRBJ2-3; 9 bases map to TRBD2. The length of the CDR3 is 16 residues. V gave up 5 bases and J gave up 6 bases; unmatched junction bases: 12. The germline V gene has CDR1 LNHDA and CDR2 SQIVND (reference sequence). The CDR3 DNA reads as TGTGCCAGTAGTTCTTCCGGGACTAGCATCCTCGATACGCAGTATTTT. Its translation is CASSSSGTSILDTQYF. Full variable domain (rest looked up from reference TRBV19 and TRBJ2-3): DGGITQSPKYLFRKEGQNVTLSCEQNLNHDAMYWYRQDPGQGLRLIYYSQIVNDFQKGDIAEGYSVSREKKESFPLTVTSAQKNPTAFYLCASSSSGTSILDTQYFGPGTRLTVL.